The rows below give T cell receptor beta chains drawn from one sample of a study of Ad26.COV2.S vaccination and SARS-CoV-2 variants. Sequencing was performed with immunoSEQ multiplex PCR; in TCRdb, only in-frame clones are kept and a portion is missing. The sample holds hundreds of thousands of clones, 89% seen once. Sequencing was performed on peripheral blood, taken in a trial of Ad26.COV2.S vaccine versus placebo. All receptors derive from a person between 18 and 65 years old who received the Ad26.COV2.S COVID-19 vaccine or a placebo. Each CDR3 is given with its conserved first and last residue. Fields, in order: clone size, D gene, V gene, J gene, CDR3 protein, CDR3 DNA. A D gene is named only where the DNA matches it firmly. Size is stated for part of the rows, as once, few or many counts, or as a class when the clone is expanded.

clone_size: NA
d_call: TRBD2
v_call: TRBV10-3
j_call: TRBJ2-3
cdr3_aa: CAISPGLAGSRDTQYF
cdr3_nt: TGTGCCATCAGTCCGGGACTAGCGGGATCTAGGGATACGCAGTATTTT

clone_size: NA
d_call: NA
v_call: TRBV19
j_call: TRBJ2-1
cdr3_aa: CACSLATRYNEQFF
cdr3_nt: TGTGCCTGCTCTCTAGCGACCCGCTACAATGAGCAGTTCTTC

clone_size: NA
d_call: TRBD2
v_call: TRBV27
j_call: TRBJ2-1
cdr3_aa: CASSRPSGGASYNEQFF
cdr3_nt: TGTGCCAGCAGTCGCCCTAGCGGGGGGGCCTCCTACAATGAGCAGTTCTTC

clone_size: once
d_call: TRBD2
v_call: TRBV7-9
j_call: TRBJ2-2
cdr3_aa: CASKGSGENTGELFF
cdr3_nt: TGTGCCAGCAAGGGGAGCGGGGAGAACACCGGGGAGCTGTTTTTT

clone_size: NA
d_call: TRBD2
v_call: TRBV2
j_call: TRBJ2-1
cdr3_aa: CASRGGSTYNEQFF
cdr3_nt: TGTGCCAGCAGGGGCGGGAGTACCTACAATGAGCAGTTCTTC

clone_size: once
d_call: TRBD1
v_call: TRBV5-1
j_call: TRBJ1-1
cdr3_aa: CASSSGTDEAFF
cdr3_nt: TGCGCCAGCAGCTCCGGGACAGACGAAGCTTTCTTT

clone_size: NA
d_call: NA
v_call: TRBV20-1
j_call: TRBJ2-4
cdr3_aa: CSASGPSAYF
cdr3_nt: TGCAGTGCTAGTGGTCCCTCCGCCTACTTC

clone_size: NA
d_call: NA
v_call: TRBV30
j_call: TRBJ1-1
cdr3_aa: CAWTVPGNTEAFF
cdr3_nt: TGTGCCTGGACGGTGCCAGGGAACACTGAAGCTTTCTTT

clone_size: NA
d_call: NA
v_call: TRBV18
j_call: TRBJ1-1
cdr3_aa: CASSPDTGQFTEAFF
cdr3_nt: TGTGCCAGCTCACCGGATACCGGACAGTTCACTGAAGCTTTCTTT

clone_size: NA
d_call: TRBD2
v_call: TRBV10-3
j_call: TRBJ2-5
cdr3_aa: CAISVSGGASETQYF
cdr3_nt: TGTGCCATCAGTGTTAGCGGGGGGGCCTCGGAGACCCAGTACTTC

clone_size: once
d_call: NA
v_call: TRBV7-2
j_call: TRBJ2-7
cdr3_aa: CASSSIYEQYF
cdr3_nt: TGTGCCAGCAGCTCGATCTACGAGCAGTACTTC

clone_size: NA
d_call: NA
v_call: TRBV9
j_call: TRBJ1-4
cdr3_aa: CASNRGGNEKLFF
cdr3_nt: TGTGCCAGCAACCGAGGGGGGAATGAAAAACTGTTTTTT

clone_size: NA
d_call: NA
v_call: TRBV6-5
j_call: TRBJ2-3
cdr3_aa: CASSPWGTDTQYF
cdr3_nt: TGTGCCAGCAGTCCCTGGGGGACAGATACGCAGTATTTT

clone_size: many
d_call: TRBD1
v_call: TRBV3-1/TRBV3-2
j_call: TRBJ2-7
cdr3_aa: CASSHRGLSDEQYF
cdr3_nt: TGTGCCAGCAGCCACAGGGGGCTTAGCGACGAGCAGTACTTC

clone_size: once
d_call: NA
v_call: TRBV6-5
j_call: TRBJ2-7
cdr3_aa: CASSLLGGAVYEQYF
cdr3_nt: TGTGCCAGCAGTCTACTGGGGGGGGCAGTCTACGAGCAGTACTTC